This T cell receptor beta chain is from a study of blood T cells in healthy people across ages. The germline V and J ends were trimmed by 5 bases and 4 bases, with 15 bases remaining between them. This CDR3 is built from 14 residues. The germline CDR1 and CDR2 sequences are DFQATT and SNEGSKA (reference sequence). No fewer than 7 million PBMCs went into each sample. Then a second PCR, running about 6 to 11 cycles, was carried out with a sample-barcoded 5' primer and a J-beta primer mix. Each cDNA molecule received a tag from a template-switch adaptor that had 12 random nucleotides. TCRdb re-called the 5' RACE reads through MiXCR, storing one row per CDR3 protein. The sample holds roughly 2 million distinct CDR3 sequences; around half are singletons and the top ten take approximately 2%. This clonotype was counted between two and nine times. Its matching antigen is unknown. Study-level points and caveats: Higher diversity and more naive CD4+ cells were features of long-lived donors, compared to aged donors.

The chain carries TRBV20-1 and TRBJ2-1; D is possibly TRBD1 or TRBD2 (5 bases each). Sequenced material: blood. This receptor was taken from a woman in her forties in good health. For the CDR3, the DNA is TGCAGTGCTTATCCTTCGGGACGGTACAATGAGCAGTTCTTC. This encodes CSAYPSGRYNEQFF.